The source of this T cell receptor beta chain is a study of vaccination and CD4 T cells after COVID-19. On the study more broadly: The convalescent population consisted of six males and four females, two of whom were of Hispanic ethnicity. Study observations and caveats: Reactive clone data from convalescent patients indicated a median of about 88% appearing only post-vaccination. 304 of 307 vaccine-specific clones from convalescent patients were spike mono-reactive.

This clonotype was picked up a small number of times. The antigen is undetermined. Germline loops: CDR1 DFQATT, CDR2 SNEGSKA (reference sequence). This CDR3 is 12 amino acids long. V lost 0 bases and J lost 14; bases outside the gene matches: 6. MiXCR, applied by TCRdb to the PCR reads, yields one record per CDR3 protein. Here the sample spans about 14,000 distinct CDR3 sequences, 69% being singletons. This TCR was recovered from a human donor who had recovered from COVID-19. The sample consisted of CD4+ T cells from blood, taken after SARS-CoV-2 vaccination. V and J are TRBV20-1 and TRBJ2-3, with 9 bases that match TRBD2. CDR3 in amino acids: CSARDGSGRWYF. The CDR3 DNA reads TGCAGTGCTAGAGATGGAAGCGGGAGGTGGTATTTT.